This T cell receptor (beta chain) originates from a study of T cells expressing NK-cell markers. Following a re-call of the 5' RACE reads, TCRdb has one entry per CDR3 protein and lacks DNA. This repertoire includes some 450,000 distinct CDR3 sequences. CDR3 length: 14 residues. Germline V gene data show CDR1 as SGHAT and CDR2 as FQNNGV. Sequencing input: blood T cells: a sorted CD56 or NKG2C T cell subset, CD4+ or CD8+ T cells, or bulk PBMC T cells (not recorded which). The V call is TRBV11-2, the J call TRBJ2-5; TCRdb's assignment of TRBD1 cannot be checked, as there is no DNA. This TCR came from a woman between 18 and 69 years old in good health. CDR3 loop: CASSLRDNQETQYF.